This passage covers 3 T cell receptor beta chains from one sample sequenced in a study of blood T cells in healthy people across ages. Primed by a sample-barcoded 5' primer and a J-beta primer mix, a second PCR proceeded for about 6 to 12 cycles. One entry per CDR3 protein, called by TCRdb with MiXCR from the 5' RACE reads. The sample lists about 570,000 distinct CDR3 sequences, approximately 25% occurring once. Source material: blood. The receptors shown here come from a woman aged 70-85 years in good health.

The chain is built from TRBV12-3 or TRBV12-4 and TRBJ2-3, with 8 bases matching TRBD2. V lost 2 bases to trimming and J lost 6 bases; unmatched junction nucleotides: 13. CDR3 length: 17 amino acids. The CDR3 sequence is CASSLPLGTRRGDTQYF. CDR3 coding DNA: TGTGCCAGCAGTTTACCACTCGGGACTAGGAGGGGGGATACGCAGTATTTT.

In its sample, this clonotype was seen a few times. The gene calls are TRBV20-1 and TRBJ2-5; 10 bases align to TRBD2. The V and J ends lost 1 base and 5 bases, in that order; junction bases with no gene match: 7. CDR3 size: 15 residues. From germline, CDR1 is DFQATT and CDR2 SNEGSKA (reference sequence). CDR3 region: CSARAGLAGVETQYF. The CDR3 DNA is TGCAGTGCTAGAGCAGGGCTAGCGGGAGTGGAGACCCAGTACTTC.

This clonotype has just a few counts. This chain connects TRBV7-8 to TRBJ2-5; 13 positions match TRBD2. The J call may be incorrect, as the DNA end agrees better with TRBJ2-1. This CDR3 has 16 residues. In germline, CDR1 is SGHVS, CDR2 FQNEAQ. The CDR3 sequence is CASSLALAGGLIEQFF. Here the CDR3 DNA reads TGTGCCAGCAGCTTAGCACTAGCGGGGGGGCTCATTGAGCAGTTCTTC.